The clone carrying this T cell receptor beta chain was observed a few times. Its target is unknown. This sample is part of a study of shared clonotypes between healthy human individuals. Overall study context: Every donor yielded three CD4 naive, three CD4 memory, two CD8 naive and one CD8 memory plate.

TCRdb's copy holds only in-frame clones and misses some; the assay was immunoSEQ multiplex PCR. The sample holds about 2.4 million clones, approximately 93% seen once. Notes on the study in general: Among the subsets, naive ones generally showed larger estimated richness than memory ones.

None of the donors, who were healthy HIV-negative adults, had recently had acute infections or vaccinations. Division of CD4+ cells produced a CD45RA+ naive subset and a CD45RA-negative memory subset. The TCR sequence derives from a man aged 18 to 29 in good health. Some clones in this sample may be carry-over from other donors' samples. The sequencing sample was made of naive CD4+ T cells from PBMCs. Subset of the sample: CD45RA+ positively selected.

Here the CDR3 DNA reads TGTGCCTGGAGTGCGCGCAGGGCCTTTGGGCCCCAGCATTTT. Its protein product is CAWSARRAFGPQHF. The V gene is TRBV30, the J gene TRBJ1-5, with a tentative D call TRBD1 (5 bases). V was cut by 1 base and J by 9 bases, with 16 bases left in between. The V gene's germline CDR1 is GTSNPN and CDR2 SVGIG (reference sequence). The CDR3 has 14 amino acids.